This TCR beta chain was found in a study of beta chain features in type 1 diabetes (dated by TCRdb to the late 2010s). Regarding the study in general: No differences in mean age, gender distribution, total cell number or subset yield were found between patients and healthy donors. A total of 107,917,701 sorted cells were examined across all samples, and a strong correlation was observed between cell number per subset and RNA yield. In the study, recently diagnosed type 1 diabetes patients and matched healthy donors were compared on the TCRB repertoires of their sorted circulating CD4+ T cell subsets. Naive and central memory subsets were obtained from all 28 donors, but regulatory and stem cell-like memory subsets were isolated from only 8 patients and roughly eight healthy donors.

This clone appeared once. Which antigen it targets is not known. No much larger clonotype is one base removed from it; base qualities were not supplied. All of the isolated RNA was reverse transcribed with the High Capacity cDNA Reverse Transcription Kit, so expressed TCRB transcripts were sequenced. Naive, central memory and regulatory T cell samples underwent deep immunoSEQ sequencing, averaging around 4 million total reads per sample. After sorted cells were lysed in RLT buffer, RNA was extracted with DNase-treated RNeasy Micro or Mini kits, with the choice depending on cell number. To prevent cross-contamination, every cell subset was processed on its own, while patient and healthy donor samples were processed together. TCRB sequences were amplified from cDNA with the immunoSEQ multiplex PCR, producing 87-bp fragments spanning the CDR3 region. Amplicons were sequenced on the Illumina HiSeq platform. Processing in the source paper ran as follows. Synthetic template baselines were used to correct PCR bias computationally, reads within Hamming distance 2 were collapsed, and singletons that could not be merged were discarded. By aligning reads against IMGT, V, D and J genes, CDR3 length, and insertions or deletions at six rearrangement sites were assigned. Within each subset, clonotype counts were normalized to sorted cell number, and only after that were true diversity and Gini coefficients computed with the tcR R package. The overlap coefficient, calculated on TCRB nucleotide sequences, was used to measure repertoire sharing. As a proxy for the pre-selection repertoire, out-of-frame TCRB sequences from naive cells were analyzed. TCRdb provides this immuneACCESS table in a form limited to in-frame rearrangements. Some clones are lacking; in checked studies, under half of them reflect an unresolved V gene, and why the rest are absent is not known. The DNA was the basis for D and trimming; V, J and clone size are from that table. This sample gives 310,000 or so clones in total; 15% of them show up just once. The biggest ten clones account for approximately 0.015% of the sample.

Each donor gave one peripheral blood draw, about 110 mL on average, collected into heparinised tubes. Naive, central memory, regulatory and stem cell-like memory CD4+ T cells were sorted on a BD FACSAria II using a panel including CD45RO, CCR7, CD25, CD127, CD95 and CD27. Purity was above 95% for every sorted population. PBMCs were isolated right away by Lymphoprep density gradient centrifugation and were stained directly, without culture. To minimize batch effects, samples were stained and sorted in pairs, one healthy donor with one patient per experiment. The research as a whole found: Naive, central memory and regulatory TCRB repertoires appeared to be more similar among patients than among healthy donors. Patients with type 1 diabetes made fewer insertions and deleted more nucleotides at VDJ recombination sites, implying thymic rearrangement abnormalities. Type 1 diabetes patients showed a moderate but significant shortening of TCRB CDR3 length in all four CD4+ subsets. Because cDNA rather than genomic DNA was sequenced, highly expressing activated cells could have been over-represented, although no difference in activation and CD3 levels was found between groups. PCR might favor shorter templates, but patient and control samples were amplified and corrected together, so any skew would affect both groups equally. Only small numbers of individuals were included in the HLA sub-analyses, which left unresolved whether HLA type had any influence on TCRB rearrangement.

Including cysteine and phenylalanine, the CDR3 has 17 amino acids. Just the 51-base CDR3 DNA is kept, in frame starting at base 1. V is trimmed back by 2 bases and J by 3 bases, and the junction contains 10 bases that no gene match accounts for. Taken from the germline V gene, the CDR1 and CDR2 loops are SGHTA and FQGNSA. This clonotype originated in a man between 18 and 29 years old with type 1 diabetes. The chain uses TRBV7-2 and TRBJ2-4, with TRBD2 identical over 7 junction bases. The specimen sequenced was naive CD4+ T cells from blood. The intended sense of this specimen's cell subset or site label: true naive CD4+ T cells. The DNA is TGTGCCAGCAGCTTAACCTACCGGTCTAGCGGCAAAAACATTCAGTACTTC. Protein translation: CASSLTYRSSGKNIQYF. With the rest looked up from the reference TRBV7-2 and TRBJ2-4 genes rather than sequenced, the full variable domain is GAGVSQSPSNKVTEKGKDVELRCDPISGHTALYWYRQSLGQGLEFLIYFQGNSAPDKSGLPSDRFSAERTGGSVSTLTIQRTQQEDSAVYLCASSLTYRSSGKNIQYFGAGTRLSVL.